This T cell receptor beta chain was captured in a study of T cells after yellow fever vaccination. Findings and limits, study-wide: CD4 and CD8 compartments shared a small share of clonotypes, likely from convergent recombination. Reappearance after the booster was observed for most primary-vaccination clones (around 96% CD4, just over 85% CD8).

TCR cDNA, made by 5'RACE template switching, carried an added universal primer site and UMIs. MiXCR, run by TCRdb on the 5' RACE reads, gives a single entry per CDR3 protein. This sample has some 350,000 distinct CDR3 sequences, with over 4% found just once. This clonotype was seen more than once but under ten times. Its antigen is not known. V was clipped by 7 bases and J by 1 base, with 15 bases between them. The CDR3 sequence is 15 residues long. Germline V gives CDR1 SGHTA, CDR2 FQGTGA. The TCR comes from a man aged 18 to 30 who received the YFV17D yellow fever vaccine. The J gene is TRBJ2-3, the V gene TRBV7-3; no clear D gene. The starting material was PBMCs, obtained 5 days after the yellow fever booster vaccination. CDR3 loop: CASTPGSSGTDTQYF. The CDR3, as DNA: TGTGCCAGCACCCCTGGATCCTCGGGCACAGATACGCAGTATTTT.